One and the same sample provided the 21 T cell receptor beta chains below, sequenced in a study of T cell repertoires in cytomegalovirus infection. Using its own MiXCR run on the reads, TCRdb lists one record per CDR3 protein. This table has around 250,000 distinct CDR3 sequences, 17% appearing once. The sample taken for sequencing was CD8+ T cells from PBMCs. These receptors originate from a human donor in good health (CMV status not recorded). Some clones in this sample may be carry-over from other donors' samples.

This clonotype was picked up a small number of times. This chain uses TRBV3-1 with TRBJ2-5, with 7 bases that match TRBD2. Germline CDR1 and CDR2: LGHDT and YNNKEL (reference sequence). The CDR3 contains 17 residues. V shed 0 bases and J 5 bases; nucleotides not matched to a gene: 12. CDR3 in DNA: TGTGCCAGCAGCCAAGATTGGGACTACCAGAGTGGGGAGACCCAGTACTTC. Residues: CASSQDWDYQSGETQYF.

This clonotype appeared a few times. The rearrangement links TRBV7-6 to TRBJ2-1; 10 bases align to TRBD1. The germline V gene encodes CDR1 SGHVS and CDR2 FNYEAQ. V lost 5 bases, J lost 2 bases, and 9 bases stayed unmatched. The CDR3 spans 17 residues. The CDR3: CASSPFTGTGAYNEQFF. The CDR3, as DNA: TGTGCCAGCAGCCCATTTACGGGGACAGGGGCCTACAATGAGCAGTTCTTC.

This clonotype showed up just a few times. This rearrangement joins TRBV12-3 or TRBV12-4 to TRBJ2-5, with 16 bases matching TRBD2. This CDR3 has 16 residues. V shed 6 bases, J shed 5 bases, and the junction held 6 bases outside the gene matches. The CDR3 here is CASRGLAGGPEETQYF. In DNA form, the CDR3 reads TGTGCCAGCAGGGGACTAGCGGGGGGGCCGGAGGAGACCCAGTACTTC.

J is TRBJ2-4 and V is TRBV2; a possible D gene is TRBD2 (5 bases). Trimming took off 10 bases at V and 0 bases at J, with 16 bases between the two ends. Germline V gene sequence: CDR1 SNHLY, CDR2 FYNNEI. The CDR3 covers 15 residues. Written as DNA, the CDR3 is TGTGCCACCCGTCTGACTCGGGGAGCCAAAAACATTCAGTACTTC. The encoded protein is CATRLTRGAKNIQYF.

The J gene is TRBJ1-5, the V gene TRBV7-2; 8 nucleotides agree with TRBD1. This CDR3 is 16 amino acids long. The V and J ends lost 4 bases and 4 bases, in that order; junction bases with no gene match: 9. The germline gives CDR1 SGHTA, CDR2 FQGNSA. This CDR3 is CASSSARTGGNQPQHF. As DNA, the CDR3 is TGTGCCAGCAGCTCCGCCCGAACAGGGGGGAATCAGCCCCAGCATTTT.

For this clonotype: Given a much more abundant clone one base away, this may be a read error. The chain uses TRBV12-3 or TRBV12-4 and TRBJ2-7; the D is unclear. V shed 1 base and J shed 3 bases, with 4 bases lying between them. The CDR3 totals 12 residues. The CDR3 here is CASSLVRYEQYF. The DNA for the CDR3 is TGTGCCAGCAGTTTAGTCCGCTACGAGCAGTACTTC.

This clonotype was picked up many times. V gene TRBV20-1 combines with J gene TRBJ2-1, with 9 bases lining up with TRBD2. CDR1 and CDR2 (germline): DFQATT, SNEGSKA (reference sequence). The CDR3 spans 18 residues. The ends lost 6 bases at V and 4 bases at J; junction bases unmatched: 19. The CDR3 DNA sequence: TGCAGTGCCCGTCTTGTGGGCCGAGCGGGGGGCGAATACAATGAGCAGTTCTTC. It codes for CSARLVGRAGGEYNEQFF.

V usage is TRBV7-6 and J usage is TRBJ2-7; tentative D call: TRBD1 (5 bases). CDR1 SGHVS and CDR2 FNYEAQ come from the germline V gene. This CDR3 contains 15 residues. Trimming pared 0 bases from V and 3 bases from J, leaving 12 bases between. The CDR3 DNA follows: TGTGCCAGCAGCTTAGCGGCAGACAGATTCTACGAGCAGTACTTC. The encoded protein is CASSLAADRFYEQYF.

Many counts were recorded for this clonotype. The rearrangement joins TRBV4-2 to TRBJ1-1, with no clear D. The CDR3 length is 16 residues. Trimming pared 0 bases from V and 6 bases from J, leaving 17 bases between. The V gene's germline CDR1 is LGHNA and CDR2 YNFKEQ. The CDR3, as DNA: TGTGCCAGCAGCCAAGATATGGCGACTACAATCTCTGAAGCTTTCTTT. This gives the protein CASSQDMATTISEAFF.

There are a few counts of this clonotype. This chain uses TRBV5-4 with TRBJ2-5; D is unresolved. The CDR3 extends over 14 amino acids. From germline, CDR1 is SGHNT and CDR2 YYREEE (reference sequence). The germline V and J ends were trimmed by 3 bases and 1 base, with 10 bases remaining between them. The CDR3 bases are TGTGCCAGCAGCTCTCCCCATGGCCAAGAGACCCAGTACTTC. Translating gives CASSSPHGQETQYF.

CDR3 amino acids: CASSPEVARGGLEQYF. DNA for the CDR3: TGCGCCAGCAGCCCCGAGGTTGCGCGGGGGGGTCTCGAGCAGTACTTC. The chain joins TRBV4-1 to TRBJ2-7; 9 bases agree with TRBD2. The CDR3 runs 16 residues. Germline assignment: CDR1 MGHRA and CDR2 YSYEKL. Trimming removed 4 bases from V and 6 bases from J; junction bases left unmatched: 13.

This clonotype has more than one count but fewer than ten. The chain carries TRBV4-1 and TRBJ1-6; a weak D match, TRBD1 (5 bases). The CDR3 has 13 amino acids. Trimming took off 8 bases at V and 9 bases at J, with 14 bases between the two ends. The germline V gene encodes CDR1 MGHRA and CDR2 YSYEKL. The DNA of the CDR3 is TGCGCCAGCGGGCCGGGGGATCCTTCACCCCTCCACTTT. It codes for CASGPGDPSPLHF.

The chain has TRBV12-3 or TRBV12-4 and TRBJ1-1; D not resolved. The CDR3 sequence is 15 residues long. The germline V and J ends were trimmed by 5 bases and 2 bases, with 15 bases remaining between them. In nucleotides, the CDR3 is TGTGCCAGCAGTCTCCGAGGGAGTCTAAACACTGAAGCTTTCTTT. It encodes CASSLRGSLNTEAFF.

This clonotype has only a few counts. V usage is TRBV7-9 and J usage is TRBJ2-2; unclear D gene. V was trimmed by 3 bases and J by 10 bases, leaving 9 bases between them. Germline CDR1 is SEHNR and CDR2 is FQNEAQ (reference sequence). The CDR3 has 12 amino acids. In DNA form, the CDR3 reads TGTGCCAGCAGCTTTTCCTCGCCGGAGCTGTTTTTT. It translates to CASSFSSPELFF.

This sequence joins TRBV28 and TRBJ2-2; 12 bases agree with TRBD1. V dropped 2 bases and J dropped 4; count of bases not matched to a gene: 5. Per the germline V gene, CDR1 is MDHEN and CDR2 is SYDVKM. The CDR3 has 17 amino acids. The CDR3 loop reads CASSLRGQGALTGELFF. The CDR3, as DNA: TGTGCCAGCAGTTTAAGGGGACAGGGGGCCCTCACCGGGGAGCTGTTTTTT.

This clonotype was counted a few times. The CDR3 is CSAKGTSGPWQYF. The CDR3 DNA follows: TGCAGTGCTAAAGGGACTAGCGGGCCGTGGCAGTACTTC. The chain recombines TRBV20-1 with TRBJ2-7; 12 bases match TRBD2. Per germline, CDR1 DFQATT and CDR2 SNEGSKA (reference sequence). Unmatched junction bases numbered 7, after V lost 4 bases and J lost 9 bases. This CDR3 is 13 amino acids long.

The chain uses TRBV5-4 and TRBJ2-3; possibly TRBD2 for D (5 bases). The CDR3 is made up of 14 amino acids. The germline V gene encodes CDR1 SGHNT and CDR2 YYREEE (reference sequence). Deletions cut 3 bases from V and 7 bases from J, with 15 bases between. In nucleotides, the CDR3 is TGTGCCAGCAGCTCGGGGTCCGAGCTCAATACGCAGTATTTT. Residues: CASSSGSELNTQYF.

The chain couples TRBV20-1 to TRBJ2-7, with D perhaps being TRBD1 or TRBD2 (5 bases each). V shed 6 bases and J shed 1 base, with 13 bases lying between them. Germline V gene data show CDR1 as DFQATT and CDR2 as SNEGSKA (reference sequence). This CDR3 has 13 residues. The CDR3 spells CSAAGTDSYEQYF. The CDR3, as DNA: TGCAGTGCGGCCGGGACGGATTCCTACGAGCAGTACTTC.

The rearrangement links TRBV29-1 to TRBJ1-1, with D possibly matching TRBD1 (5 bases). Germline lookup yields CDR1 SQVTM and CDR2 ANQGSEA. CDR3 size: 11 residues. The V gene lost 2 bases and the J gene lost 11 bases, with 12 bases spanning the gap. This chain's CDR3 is CSVERGREAFF. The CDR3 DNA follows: TGCAGCGTTGAACGGGGGAGGGAGGCTTTCTTT.

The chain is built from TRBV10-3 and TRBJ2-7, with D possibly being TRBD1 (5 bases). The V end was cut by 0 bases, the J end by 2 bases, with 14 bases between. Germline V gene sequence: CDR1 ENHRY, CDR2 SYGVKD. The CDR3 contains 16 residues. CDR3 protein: CAISESSSGRTYEQYF. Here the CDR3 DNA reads TGTGCCATCAGTGAGTCTTCGTCAGGGCGGACCTACGAGCAGTACTTC.

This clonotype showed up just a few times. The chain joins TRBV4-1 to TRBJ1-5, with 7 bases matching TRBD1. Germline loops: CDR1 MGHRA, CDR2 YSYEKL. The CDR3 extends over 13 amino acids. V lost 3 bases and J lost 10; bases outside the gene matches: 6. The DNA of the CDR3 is TGCGCCAGCAGCCAGCAGACAGGGCGCCCCCAGCATTTT. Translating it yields CASSQQTGRPQHF.